A selection of T cell receptor beta chains follows, all from one sample in a study of CD8+ T cells in alopecia areata. The protocol was immunoSEQ multiplex PCR, while the TCRdb copy is restricted to in-frame clones and leaves out a portion. The sample includes about 200,000 clones, 64% of them seen just once. The sample here was CD4+ T cells sorted from blood, taken at week 4, from a patient treated with tofacitinib. These receptors all stem from a human donor with alopecia areata. CDR3s leave out the opening cysteine and the closing phenylalanine or tryptophan.

v_call	j_call	cdr3_aa
TRBV20-1	TRBJ2-3	SASPSETQY
TRBV6-6	TRBJ2-7	ASSYSGDEQY
TRBV30	TRBJ2-2	AWSVKGTGELF
TRBV2	TRBJ1-1	ASSVDSWNTEAF
TRBV4-3	TRBJ2-1	ASSQEIVEAFEQF
TRBV29-1	TRBJ2-5	SVEDRGGQQETQY
TRBV28	TRBJ2-6	ASSQNLNVLT
TRBV5-1	TRBJ2-2	ASSLAGTGANTGELF
TRBV19	TRBJ2-7	ASNDRGAADEQY
TRBV7-9	TRBJ1-1	ASSRTGTEAF
TRBV30	TRBJ1-1	AWSVPARVEAF
TRBV27	TRBJ2-1	ASSGTGSYNEQF
TRBV4-3	TRBJ2-4	ASSLELGKNIQY
TRBV10-3	TRBJ1-5	ASTDYSNQPQH
TRBV11-2	TRBJ2-3	ASSFGTSGGDTQY
TRBV14	TRBJ2-2	ASNRLGTGELF
TRBV30	TRBJ2-5	AWSGGWKTQY
TRBV7-8	TRBJ2-7	ASSLFEQGLYEQY
TRBV20-1	TRBJ1-5	SARGFQPQH
TRBV27	TRBJ2-3	ASSVGGWDTQY
TRBV29-1	TRBJ1-2	SVRTGGVSYGYT
TRBV7-9	TRBJ2-5	ASSSEQWLETQY
TRBV30	TRBJ2-5	AWSPRGGHETQY
TRBV4-1	TRBJ2-5	ASSQVQGETQY
TRBV2	TRBJ1-4	ASSGLQRNEKLF
TRBV29-1	TRBJ1-1	SVVGQARTEAF
TRBV10-3	TRBJ2-7	AIMAGAAYEQY
TRBV4-1	TRBJ1-2	ASSQEFKRGYT
TRBV9	TRBJ2-3	ASSRRDTGVADTQY
TRBV11-2	TRBJ1-2	ASTESVTLP
TRBV30	TRBJ1-6	AWSSGTGYGSYNSPLH
TRBV29-1	TRBJ1-6	SVETGAGSPLH
TRBV29-1	TRBJ1-1	SVTRDGNTEAF
TRBV7-9	TRBJ2-1	ASNRGLESEQF
TRBV5-1	TRBJ2-3	ASSLGQDTQY
TRBV6-5	TRBJ2-3	ASSPAPDTQY
TRBV4-3	TRBJ2-3	ASSRGSTTDTQY
TRBV7-2	TRBJ2-5	ASSLEGGLGTQY
TRBV30	TRBJ1-2	AWSVTGDRGYT
TRBV11-2	TRBJ1-6	ASSLGSGSSPLH
TRBV29-1	TRBJ2-5	SVEITGALIETQY
TRBV30	TRBJ2-1	AWSRRDNEQF
TRBV7-9	TRBJ2-6	ASSARVLPGANVLT
TRBV27	TRBJ2-7	ASSLTQASLEQY
TRBV7-2	TRBJ1-1	ASTPLHTEAF
TRBV9	TRBJ1-1	ASTHGPDTEAF
TRBV7-8	TRBJ2-3	ASSPQGVKLDTQY
TRBV30	TRBJ1-2	AWSVRQSLGYT
TRBV15	TRBJ2-6	ATSPGRSGANVLT
TRBV7-3	TRBJ2-6	ASSLGASPGASGANVLT
TRBV13	TRBJ2-5	ASSAWQTQETQY
TRBV7-3	TRBJ2-1	ASSLMGRNNEQF
TRBV9	TRBJ1-6	ASSVGVGYDSPLH
TRBV18	TRBJ2-7	ASSLLDYEQY